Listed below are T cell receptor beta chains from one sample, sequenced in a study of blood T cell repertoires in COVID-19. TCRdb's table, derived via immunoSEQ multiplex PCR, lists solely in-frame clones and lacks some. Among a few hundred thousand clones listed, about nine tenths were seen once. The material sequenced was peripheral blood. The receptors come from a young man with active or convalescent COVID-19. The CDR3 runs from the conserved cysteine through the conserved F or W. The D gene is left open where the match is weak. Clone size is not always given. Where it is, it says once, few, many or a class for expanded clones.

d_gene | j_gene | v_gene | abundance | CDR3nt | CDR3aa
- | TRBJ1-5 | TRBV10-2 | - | TGCGCCAGCAGTTTCGGGAATAATCAGCCCCAGCATTTT | CASSFGNNQPQHF
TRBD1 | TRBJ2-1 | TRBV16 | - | TGTGCCAGCAGCCAACTGACAGGGGGATACAATGAGCAGTTCTTC | CASSQLTGGYNEQFF
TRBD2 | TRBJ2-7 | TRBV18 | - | TGTGCCAGCTCACCAGTGGCGGGAGGGCCCGGAGGTGAGCAGTACTTC | CASSPVAGGPGGEQYF
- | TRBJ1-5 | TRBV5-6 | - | TGTGCCAGCAGCTACGGACGGCAGGGTCTCAATCAGCCCCAGCATTTT | CASSYGRQGLNQPQHF
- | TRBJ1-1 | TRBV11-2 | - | TGTGCCAGCAGCTTGGGCGGGGGCCCGAACACTGAAGCTTTCTTT | CASSLGGGPNTEAFF
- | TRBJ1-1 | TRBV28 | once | TGTGCCAGCACCATATTTGCGGGCTCGACGAAGGGAGCTTTCTTT | CASTIFAGSTKGAFF
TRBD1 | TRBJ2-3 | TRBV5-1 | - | TGCGCCAGCAGCTTGGGACAGGGGCCCACAGATACGCAGTATTTT | CASSLGQGPTDTQYF
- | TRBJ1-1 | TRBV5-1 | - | TGCGCCAGCAGCTCGAGAAGGACAGAGTTTGAAGCTTTCTTT | CASSSRRTEFEAFF
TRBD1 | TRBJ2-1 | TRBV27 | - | TGTGCCAGCAGTCCCTACCGGGACAGGGGTTTCGGCAATGAGCAGTTCTTC | CASSPYRDRGFGNEQFF
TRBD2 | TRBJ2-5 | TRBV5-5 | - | TGTGCCAGCAGCGGGGGACTAGCGGGGACTCAAGAGACCCAGTACTTC | CASSGGLAGTQETQYF
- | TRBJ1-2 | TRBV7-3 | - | TGTGCCAGCAGCTTATCGGGTTCGATTAACTATGGCTACACCTTC | CASSLSGSINYGYTF
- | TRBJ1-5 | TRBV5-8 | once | TGTGCCAGCAGCGGCGACAGGAGCAATCAGCCCCAGCATTTT | CASSGDRSNQPQHF
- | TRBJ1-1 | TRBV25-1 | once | TGTGCCAGCAGTGAAGGGACACAGAAAGCTTTCTTT | CASSEGTQKAFF
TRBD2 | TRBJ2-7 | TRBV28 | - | TGTGCCAGCAGGACGGGGGGCTCCTACGAGCAGTACTTC | CASRTGGSYEQYF
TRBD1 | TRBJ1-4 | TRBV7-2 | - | TGTGCCAGCAGCCTTCGACAGGGAGGAAGTGAAAAACTGTTTTTT | CASSLRQGGSEKLFF
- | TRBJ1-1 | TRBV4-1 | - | TGCGCCAGCAGCCAAGATTGGGTCAGGGCTTTCTTT | CASSQDWVRAFF
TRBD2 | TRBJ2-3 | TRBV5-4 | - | TGTGCCAGCACAAGGGGCGGGAGGCAAAAAGATACGCAGTATTTT | CASTRGGRQKDTQYF
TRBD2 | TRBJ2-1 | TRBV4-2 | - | TGTGCCAGCAGCCAAGTGACTAGCGGTTCCTACAATGAGCAGTTCTTC | CASSQVTSGSYNEQFF
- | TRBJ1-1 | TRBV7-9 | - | TGTGCCAGCAGCTTAGTTCAGGGATTAATTGTTGAAGCTTTCTTT | CASSLVQGLIVEAFF
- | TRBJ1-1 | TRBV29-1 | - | TGCAGCGAGACCCGACAGGAGAGGGCTGAAGCTTTCTTT | CSETRQERAEAFF
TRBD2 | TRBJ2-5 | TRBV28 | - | TGTGCCAGCAGTCCGATCCTCGGTTCGGGAGGGCCGGGAGAGACCCAGTACTTC | CASSPILGSGGPGETQYF
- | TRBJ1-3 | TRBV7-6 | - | TGTGCCAGCAGCTTAGCAGGGACGGGAGGCTCTGGAAACACCATATATTTT | CASSLAGTGGSGNTIYF
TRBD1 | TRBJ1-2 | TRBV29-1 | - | TGCAGCGTTTTCTCGGACAGGGCTAATGGCTACACCTTC | CSVFSDRANGYTF
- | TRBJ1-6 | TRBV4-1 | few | TGCGCCAGCAGCCAAGAACAGGTCAATTCACCCCTCCACTTT | CASSQEQVNSPLHF